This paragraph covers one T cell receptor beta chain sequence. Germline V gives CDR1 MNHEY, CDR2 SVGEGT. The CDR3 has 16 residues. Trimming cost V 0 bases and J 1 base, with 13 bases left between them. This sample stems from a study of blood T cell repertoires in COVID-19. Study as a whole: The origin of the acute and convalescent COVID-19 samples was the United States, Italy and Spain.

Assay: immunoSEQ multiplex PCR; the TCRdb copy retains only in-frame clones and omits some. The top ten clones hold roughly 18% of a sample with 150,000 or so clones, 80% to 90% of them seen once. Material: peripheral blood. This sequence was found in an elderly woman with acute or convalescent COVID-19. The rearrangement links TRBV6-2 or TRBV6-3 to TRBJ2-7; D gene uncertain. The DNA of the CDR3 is TGTGCCAGCAGTTACTCTCGGCAGCTAGTTTCCTACGAGCAGTACTTC. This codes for CASSYSRQLVSYEQYF.